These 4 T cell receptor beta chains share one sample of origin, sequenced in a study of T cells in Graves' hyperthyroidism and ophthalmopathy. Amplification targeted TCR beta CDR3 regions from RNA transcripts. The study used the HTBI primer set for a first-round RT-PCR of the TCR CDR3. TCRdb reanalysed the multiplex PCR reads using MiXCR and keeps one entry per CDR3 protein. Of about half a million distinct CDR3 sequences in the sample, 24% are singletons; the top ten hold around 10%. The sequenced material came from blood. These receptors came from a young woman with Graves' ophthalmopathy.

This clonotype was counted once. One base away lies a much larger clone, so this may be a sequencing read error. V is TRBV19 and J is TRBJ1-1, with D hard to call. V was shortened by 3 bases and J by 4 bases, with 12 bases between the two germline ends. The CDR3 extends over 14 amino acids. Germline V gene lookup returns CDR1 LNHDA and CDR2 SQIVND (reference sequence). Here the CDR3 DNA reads TGTGCCAGTAGTATTGTTCAGCGAGGCACTGAAGCTTTCTTT. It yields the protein CASSIVQRGTEAFF.

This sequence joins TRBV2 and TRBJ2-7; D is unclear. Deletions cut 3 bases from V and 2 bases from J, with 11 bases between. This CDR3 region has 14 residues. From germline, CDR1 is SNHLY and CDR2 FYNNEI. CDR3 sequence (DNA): TGTGCCAGCAGTGAGGCCAAGGGAACCTACGAGCAGTACTTC. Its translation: CASSEAKGTYEQYF.

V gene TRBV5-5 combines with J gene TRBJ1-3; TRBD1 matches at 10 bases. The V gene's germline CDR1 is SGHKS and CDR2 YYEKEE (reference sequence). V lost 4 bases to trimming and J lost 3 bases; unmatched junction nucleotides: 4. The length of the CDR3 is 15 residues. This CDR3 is CASSQTGGFGNTIYF. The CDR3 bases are TGTGCCAGCAGCCAGACAGGGGGCTTTGGAAACACCATATATTTT.

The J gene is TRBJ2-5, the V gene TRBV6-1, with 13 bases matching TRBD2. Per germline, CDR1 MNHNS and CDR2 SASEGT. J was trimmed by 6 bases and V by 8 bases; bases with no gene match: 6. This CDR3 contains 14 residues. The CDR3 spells CASRTSGRSKTQYF. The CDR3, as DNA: TGTGCCAGCCGGACTAGCGGGAGATCTAAGACCCAGTACTTC.